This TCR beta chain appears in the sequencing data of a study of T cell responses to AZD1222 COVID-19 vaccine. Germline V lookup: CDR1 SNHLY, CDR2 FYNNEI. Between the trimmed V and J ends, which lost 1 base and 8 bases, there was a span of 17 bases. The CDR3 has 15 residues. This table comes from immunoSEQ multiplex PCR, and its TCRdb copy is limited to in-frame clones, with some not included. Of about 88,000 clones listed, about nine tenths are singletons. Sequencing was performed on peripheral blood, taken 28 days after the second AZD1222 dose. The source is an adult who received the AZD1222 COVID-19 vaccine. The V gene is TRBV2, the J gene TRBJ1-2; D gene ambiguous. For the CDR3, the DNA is TGTGCCAGCAGTGAAGGAGGGAGGAGGGCGGAGGGCTACACCTTC. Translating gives CASSEGGRRAEGYTF.